This T cell receptor beta chain originates from a study of cytomegalovirus exposure and HLA in healthy donors. General study findings and limits: HLA-A and HLA-B allele assignments for most subjects were reportedly predicted accurately using TCR beta sequences. With later analysis, a missense DCLRE1C variant became linked to TCR beta V- and J-gene trimming.

Amplification used 60 Vbeta primers and 13 Jbeta primers. Source study methods: Per a later analysis, the number of unique TCR beta chains was some 80 million, of which 9 million to 12 million were shared. The data were produced by immunoSEQ multiplex PCR, yet TCRdb's version contains in-frame clones alone and is incomplete. The DNA gave D and trimming, while V, J and clone size come from that table. The data show some 140,000 clones, with more than 60% seen just once and roughly 4% held by the top ten. CDR1 SEHNR and CDR2 FQNEAQ come from the germline V gene (reference sequence). The CDR3 is 15 amino acids. V dropped 4 bases and J dropped 8 bases, with 18 bases sitting between them. A note on this clone: What it binds is unknown.

This sequence originates from a woman aged 40 to 50 in good health and CMV-seronegative. Sequenced sample: PBMCs. The chain links TRBV7-9 to TRBJ1-3; the D gene is possibly TRBD1 (6 bases). CDR3 sequence: CASSSLRGAGDTIYF. The CDR3 DNA reads TGTGCCAGCAGCTCCTTACGGGGGGCAGGAGACACCATATATTTT.